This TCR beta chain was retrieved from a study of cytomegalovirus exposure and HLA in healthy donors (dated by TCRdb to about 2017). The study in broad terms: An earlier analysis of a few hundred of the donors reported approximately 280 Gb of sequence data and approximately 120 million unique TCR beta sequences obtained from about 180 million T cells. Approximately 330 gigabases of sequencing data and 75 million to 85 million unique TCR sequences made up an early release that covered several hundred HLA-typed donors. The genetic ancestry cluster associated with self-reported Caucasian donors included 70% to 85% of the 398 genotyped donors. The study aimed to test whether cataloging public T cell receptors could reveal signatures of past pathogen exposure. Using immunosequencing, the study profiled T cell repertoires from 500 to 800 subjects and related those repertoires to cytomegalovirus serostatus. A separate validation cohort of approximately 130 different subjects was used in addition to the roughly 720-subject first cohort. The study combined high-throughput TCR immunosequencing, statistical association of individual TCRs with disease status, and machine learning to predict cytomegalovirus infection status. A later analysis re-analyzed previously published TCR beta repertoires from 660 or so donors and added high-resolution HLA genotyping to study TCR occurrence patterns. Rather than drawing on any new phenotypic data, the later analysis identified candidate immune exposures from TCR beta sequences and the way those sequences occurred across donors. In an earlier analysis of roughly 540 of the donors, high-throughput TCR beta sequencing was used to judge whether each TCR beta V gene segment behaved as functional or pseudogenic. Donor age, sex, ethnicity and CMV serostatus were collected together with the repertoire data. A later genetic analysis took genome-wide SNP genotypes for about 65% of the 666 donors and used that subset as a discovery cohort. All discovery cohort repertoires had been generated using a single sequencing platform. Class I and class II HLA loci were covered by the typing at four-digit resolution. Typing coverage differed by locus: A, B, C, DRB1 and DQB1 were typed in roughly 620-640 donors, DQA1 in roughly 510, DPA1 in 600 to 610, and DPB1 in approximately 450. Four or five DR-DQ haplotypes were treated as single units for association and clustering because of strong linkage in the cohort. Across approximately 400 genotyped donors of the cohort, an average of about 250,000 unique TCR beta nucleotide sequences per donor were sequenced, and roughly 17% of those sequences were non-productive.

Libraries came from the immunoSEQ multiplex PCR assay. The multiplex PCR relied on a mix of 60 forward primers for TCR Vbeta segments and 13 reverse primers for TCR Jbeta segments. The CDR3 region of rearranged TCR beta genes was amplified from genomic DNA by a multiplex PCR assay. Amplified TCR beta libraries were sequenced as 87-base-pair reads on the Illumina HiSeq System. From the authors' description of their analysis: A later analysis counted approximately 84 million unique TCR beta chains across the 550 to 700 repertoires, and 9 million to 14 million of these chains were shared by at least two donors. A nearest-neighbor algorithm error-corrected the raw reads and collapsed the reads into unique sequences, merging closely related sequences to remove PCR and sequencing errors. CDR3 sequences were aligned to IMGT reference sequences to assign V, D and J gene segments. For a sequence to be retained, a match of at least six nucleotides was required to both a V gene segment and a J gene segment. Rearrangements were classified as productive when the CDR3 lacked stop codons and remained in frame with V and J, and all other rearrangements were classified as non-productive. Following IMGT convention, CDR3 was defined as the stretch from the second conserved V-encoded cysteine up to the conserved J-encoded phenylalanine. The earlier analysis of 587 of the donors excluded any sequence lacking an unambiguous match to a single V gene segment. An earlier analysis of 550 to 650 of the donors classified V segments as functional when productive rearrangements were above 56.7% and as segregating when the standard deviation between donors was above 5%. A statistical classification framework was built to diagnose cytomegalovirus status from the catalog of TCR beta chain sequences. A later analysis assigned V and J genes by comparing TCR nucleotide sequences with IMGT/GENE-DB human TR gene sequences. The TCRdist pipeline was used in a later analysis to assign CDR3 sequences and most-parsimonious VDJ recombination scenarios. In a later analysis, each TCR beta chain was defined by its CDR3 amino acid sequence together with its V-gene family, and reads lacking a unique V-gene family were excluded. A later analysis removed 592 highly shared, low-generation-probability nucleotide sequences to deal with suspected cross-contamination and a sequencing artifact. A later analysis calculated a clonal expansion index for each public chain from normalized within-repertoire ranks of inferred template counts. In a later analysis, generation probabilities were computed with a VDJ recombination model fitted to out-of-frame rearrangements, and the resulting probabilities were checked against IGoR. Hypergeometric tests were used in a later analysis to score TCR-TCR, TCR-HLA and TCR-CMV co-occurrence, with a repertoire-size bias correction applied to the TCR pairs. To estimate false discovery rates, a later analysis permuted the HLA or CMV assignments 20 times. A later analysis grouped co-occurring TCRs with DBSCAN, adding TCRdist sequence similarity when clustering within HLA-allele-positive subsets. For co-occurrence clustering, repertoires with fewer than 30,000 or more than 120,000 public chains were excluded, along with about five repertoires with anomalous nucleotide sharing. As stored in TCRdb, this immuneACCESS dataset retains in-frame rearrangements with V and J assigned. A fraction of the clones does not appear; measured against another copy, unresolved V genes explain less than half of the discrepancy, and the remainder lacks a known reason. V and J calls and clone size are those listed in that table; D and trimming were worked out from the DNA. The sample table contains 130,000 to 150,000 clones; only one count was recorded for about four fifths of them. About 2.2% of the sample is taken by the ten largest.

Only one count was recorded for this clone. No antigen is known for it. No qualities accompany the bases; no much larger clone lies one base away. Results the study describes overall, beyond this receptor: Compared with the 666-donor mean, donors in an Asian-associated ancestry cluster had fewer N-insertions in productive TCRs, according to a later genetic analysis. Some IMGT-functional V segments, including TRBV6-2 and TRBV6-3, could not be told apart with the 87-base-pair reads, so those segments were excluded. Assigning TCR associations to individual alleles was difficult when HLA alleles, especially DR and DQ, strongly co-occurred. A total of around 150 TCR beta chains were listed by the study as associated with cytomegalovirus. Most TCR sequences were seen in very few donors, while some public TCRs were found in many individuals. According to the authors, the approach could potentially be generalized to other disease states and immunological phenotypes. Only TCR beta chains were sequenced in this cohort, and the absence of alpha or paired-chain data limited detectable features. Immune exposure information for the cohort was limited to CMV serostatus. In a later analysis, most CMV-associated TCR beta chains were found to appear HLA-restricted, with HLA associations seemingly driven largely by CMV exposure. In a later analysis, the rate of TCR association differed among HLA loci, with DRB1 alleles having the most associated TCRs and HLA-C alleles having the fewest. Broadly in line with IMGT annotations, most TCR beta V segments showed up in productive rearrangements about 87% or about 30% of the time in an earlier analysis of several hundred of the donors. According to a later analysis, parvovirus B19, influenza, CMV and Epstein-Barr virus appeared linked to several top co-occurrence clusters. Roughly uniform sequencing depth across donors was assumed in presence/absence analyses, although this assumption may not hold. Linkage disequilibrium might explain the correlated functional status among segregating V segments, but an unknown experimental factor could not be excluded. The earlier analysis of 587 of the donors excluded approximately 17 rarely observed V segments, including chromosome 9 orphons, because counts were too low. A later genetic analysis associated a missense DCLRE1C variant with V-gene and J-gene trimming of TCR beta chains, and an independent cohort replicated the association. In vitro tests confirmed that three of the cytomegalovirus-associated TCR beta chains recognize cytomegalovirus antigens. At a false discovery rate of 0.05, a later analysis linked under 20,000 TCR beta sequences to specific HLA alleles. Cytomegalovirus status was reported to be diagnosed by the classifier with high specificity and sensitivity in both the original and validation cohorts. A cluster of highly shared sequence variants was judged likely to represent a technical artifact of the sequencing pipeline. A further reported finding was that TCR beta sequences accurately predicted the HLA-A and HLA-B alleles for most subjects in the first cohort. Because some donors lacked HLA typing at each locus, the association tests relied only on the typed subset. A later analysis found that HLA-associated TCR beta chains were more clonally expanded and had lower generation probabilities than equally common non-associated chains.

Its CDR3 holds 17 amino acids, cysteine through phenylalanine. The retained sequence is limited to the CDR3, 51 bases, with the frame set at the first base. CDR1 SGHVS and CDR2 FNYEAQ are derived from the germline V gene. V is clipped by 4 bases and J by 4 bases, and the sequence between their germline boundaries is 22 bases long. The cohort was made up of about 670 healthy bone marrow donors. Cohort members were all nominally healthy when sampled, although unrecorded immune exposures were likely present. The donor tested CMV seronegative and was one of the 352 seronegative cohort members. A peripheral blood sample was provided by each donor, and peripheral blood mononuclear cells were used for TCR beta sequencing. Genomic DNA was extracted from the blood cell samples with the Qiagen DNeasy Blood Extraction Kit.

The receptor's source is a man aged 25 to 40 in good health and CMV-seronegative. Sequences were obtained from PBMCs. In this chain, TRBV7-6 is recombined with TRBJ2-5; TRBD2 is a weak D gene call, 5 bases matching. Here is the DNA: TGTGCCAGCAGCTCGCCGGGAACACCTTTTTCGATAGAGACCCAGTACTTC. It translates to CASSSPGTPFSIETQYF.